This is a list of T cell receptor beta chains from one sample in a study of Ad26.COV2.S vaccination and SARS-CoV-2 variants. The data were produced by immunoSEQ multiplex PCR, yet TCRdb's version contains in-frame clones alone and is incomplete. Among about 180,000 clones, around 88% were seen once, and the ten largest hold around 6.1%. The material was peripheral blood, obtained after recovery from COVID-19. The receptors originated from a human donor who had recovered from COVID-19. CDR3s include the opening cysteine and the closing phenylalanine or tryptophan. A D gene is named only where the DNA matches it firmly. Clone size is shown for a subset of rows, as once, few, many or a class of expanded clone.

D	V	size	length	J	DNA	CDR3
TRBD2	TRBV5-6	NA	17	TRBJ2-1	TGTGCCAGCAGTACGCTCCGACTAGCGGGATACTACAATGAGCAGTTCTTC	CASSTLRLAGYYNEQFF
NA	TRBV7-9	NA	14	TRBJ2-2	TGTGCCAGCAGCCTACGGAGGGGCCCCGGGGAGCTGTTTTTT	CASSLRRGPGELFF
NA	TRBV6-1	NA	13	TRBJ1-1	TGTGCCAGCAGTGAAGCGGTGAACACTGAAGCTTTCTTT	CASSEAVNTEAFF
NA	TRBV3-1/TRBV3-2	NA	12	TRBJ2-7	TGTGCCAGCAGCCACTCGAGGCACGAGCAGTACTTC	CASSHSRHEQYF
NA	TRBV7-9	NA	13	TRBJ2-3	TGTGCCAGCAGCTTAGAGACTGGAGATACGCAGTATTTT	CASSLETGDTQYF
NA	TRBV19	NA	18	TRBJ2-2	TGTGCCAGTAGTATGTCCAGGCTCAGGGGGGATAACACCGGGGAGCTGTTTTTT	CASSMSRLRGDNTGELFF
NA	TRBV10-2	NA	14	TRBJ1-2	TGCGCCAGCAGTGGAGACAGGCTTATTTATGGCTACACCTTC	CASSGDRLIYGYTF
NA	TRBV28	NA	14	TRBJ1-2	TGTGCCAGCAGTTTAAAGCCCACTAACTATGGCTACACCTTC	CASSLKPTNYGYTF
NA	TRBV28	NA	11	TRBJ2-2	TGTGCCAGCAGTTCGACGGGGGAGCTGTTTTTT	CASSSTGELFF
NA	TRBV5-4	NA	15	TRBJ2-7	TGTGCCAGCAGCTGGGCCGGGGGCGAACTCTACGAGCAGTACTTC	CASSWAGGELYEQYF
NA	TRBV29-1	NA	12	TRBJ2-3	TGCAGCGCCGTCGCTAGCGACTATACGCAGTATTTT	CSAVASDYTQYF
NA	TRBV3-1/TRBV3-2	NA	16	TRBJ1-3	TGTGCCAGTTCGCGATTGGGCGGGAGCTCTGGAAACACCATATATTTT	CASSRLGGSSGNTIYF
NA	TRBV11-3	once	14	TRBJ2-2	TGTGCCAGCAGCTTAAGGGGTGGCACCGGGGAGCTGTTTTTT	CASSLRGGTGELFF
NA	TRBV3-1/TRBV3-2	once	12	TRBJ2-1	TGTGCCAGCAGCCTATTAGCGGAAGAGCAGTTCTTC	CASSLLAEEQFF
TRBD1	TRBV7-8	once	14	TRBJ1-2	TGTGCCAGCAGCTTAACAGGGGGCCTCTATGGCTACACCTTC	CASSLTGGLYGYTF
NA	TRBV5-6	NA	16	TRBJ1-3	TGTGCCAGCAGCTTGGACAGATACTCCTCTGGAAACACCATATATTTT	CASSLDRYSSGNTIYF
NA	TRBV3-1/TRBV3-2	NA	12	TRBJ2-1	TGTGCCAGCAGCCAAGGGACAGTCGAGCAGTTCTTC	CASSQGTVEQFF
TRBD1	TRBV4-1	few	17	TRBJ2-7	TGCGCCAGCAGCCAAGACATCCAGGACAGGGGTCAGTGGGAGCAGTACTTC	CASSQDIQDRGQWEQYF
NA	TRBV28	NA	13	TRBJ2-7	TGTGCCAGCACCTCAGTGGGGCTCTACGAGCAGTACTTC	CASTSVGLYEQYF
TRBD1	TRBV15	once	14	TRBJ2-7	TGTGCCACCAGCAGTCAACAGGGGGCCTACGAGCAGTACTTC	CATSSQQGAYEQYF
TRBD2	TRBV9	NA	18	TRBJ2-1	TGTGCCAGCAGCGTAGGTGGCGGGAGGTCCGAGAGGTACAATGAGCAGTTCTTC	CASSVGGGRSERYNEQFF
NA	TRBV5-6	NA	16	TRBJ1-2	TGTGCCAGCAGTAACGATAGAGGACGGTCGCTCTATGGCTACACCTTC	CASSNDRGRSLYGYTF
NA	TRBV7-9	NA	15	TRBJ1-6	TGTGCCAGCAGCCCCTCCGGCGGGACGGACTCACCCCTCCACTTT	CASSPSGGTDSPLHF
TRBD1	TRBV5-1	NA	17	TRBJ1-6	TGCGCCAGCAGCCCTCGACAGGGGGGAACCTATAATTCACCCCTCCACTTT	CASSPRQGGTYNSPLHF
NA	TRBV7-9	NA	11	TRBJ2-4	TGTGCCAGTCTATCCGGGAACATTCAGTACTTC	CASLSGNIQYF
NA	TRBV2	NA	13	TRBJ1-6	TGTGCCAGTTTTTTGGACACGGTAACTCCCCTCCACTTT	CASFLDTVTPLHF